The next 26 T cell receptor beta chains were all read from a single sample in a study of T cell responses to AZD1222 COVID-19 vaccine. Clones were sequenced by immunoSEQ multiplex PCR, and TCRdb holds only the in-frame ones, with some missing. The top ten hold approximately 4.5% of the sample, which has more than 110,000 clones, 70% to 90% seen once. Sequencing used peripheral blood, obtained on day 0 of AZD1222 vaccination. These receptors were taken from an adult in good health.

The J gene is TRBJ2-3, the V gene TRBV5-1, with D unresolved. With 1 base removed from V and 2 bases from J, the gap between germline ends came to 8 bases. Per the germline V gene, CDR1 is SGHRS and CDR2 is YFSETQ. This CDR3 region has 14 residues. The CDR3 loop is CASSLTSSTDTQYF. CDR3 nucleotide sequence: TGCGCCAGCAGCTTGACCTCTTCCACAGATACGCAGTATTTT. Full variable domain (rest looked up from reference TRBV5-1 and TRBJ2-3): KAGVTQTPRYLIKTRGQQVTLSCSPISGHRSVSWYQQTPGQGLQFLFEYFSETQRNKGNFPGRFSGRQFSNSRSEMNVSTLELGDSALYLCASSLTSSTDTQYFGPGTRLTVL.

The V and J genes are TRBV5-5 and TRBJ2-1; 8 bases map to TRBD2. Per germline, CDR1 SGHKS and CDR2 YYEKEE (reference sequence). This CDR3 region has 18 residues. V trimming: 0 bases; J trimming: 1 base; junction bases outside the gene matches: 9. The CDR3 DNA is TGTGCCAGCAGCTTGGAATTCAGCGGGAGAGGGTCCTACAATGAGCAGTTCTTC. As protein: CASSLEFSGRGSYNEQFF.

The chain couples TRBV7-2 to TRBJ1-4; D remains unclear. The germline gives CDR1 SGHTA, CDR2 FQGNSA. V was shortened by 2 bases and J by 6 bases, with 10 bases between the two germline ends. This CDR3 spans 14 amino acids. This chain's CDR3 is CASSLQIGDEKLFF. CDR3 bases: TGTGCCAGCAGCTTACAGATAGGAGATGAAAAACTGTTTTTT.

This chain uses TRBV30 with TRBJ1-5, with no clear D. CDR3 size: 14 residues. V lost 1 base to trimming and J lost 9 bases, with 16 bases between them. From germline, CDR1 is GTSNPN and CDR2 SVGIG (reference sequence). CDR3 in DNA: TGTGCCTGGAGTGCCACGGACTCCGTGGGGCCCCAGCATTTT. It translates to CAWSATDSVGPQHF.

This clone was observed a single time. The gene calls are TRBV19 and TRBJ1-1; unclear D gene. Trimming removed 3 bases from V and 2 bases from J, with 13 bases in between. This CDR3 is built from 15 residues. Germline V lookup: CDR1 LNHDA, CDR2 SQIVND (reference sequence). CDR3 sequence reads: CASSMRRGINTEAFF. The CDR3 DNA reads TGTGCCAGTAGTATGAGGAGAGGGATTAACACTGAAGCTTTCTTT. Filled out from reference TRBV19 and TRBJ1-1, the complete variable domain reads DGGITQSPKYLFRKEGQNVTLSCEQNLNHDAMYWYRQDPGQGLRLIYYSQIVNDFQKGDIAEGYSVSREKKESFPLTVTSAQKNPTAFYLCASSMRRGINTEAFFGQGTRLTVV.

The chain employs TRBV30 and TRBJ1-6; D may be TRBD1 (5 bases). V was clipped by 3 bases and J by 7 bases, with 13 bases between them. This CDR3 contains 14 residues. The germline V gene has CDR1 GTSNPN and CDR2 SVGIG (reference sequence). The CDR3 DNA reads TGTGCCTGGAGCTTTATTCGGGGGAATTCACCCCTCCACTTT. The encoded protein is CAWSFIRGNSPLHF. Variable domain in full (rest from reference TRBV30 and TRBJ1-6): SQTIHQWPATLVQPVGSPLSLECTVEGTSNPNLYWYRQAAGRGLQLLFYSVGIGQISSEVPQNLSASRPQDRQFILSSKKLLLSDSGFYLCAWSFIRGNSPLHFGNGTRLTVT.

The chain is built from TRBV29-1 and TRBJ2-7, with TRBD2 as a possible D gene (6 bases). This CDR3 contains 13 residues. V was pared by 4 bases and J by 4 bases, with 14 bases between. CDR1 and CDR2 from the germline V gene are SQVTM and ANQGSEA. The CDR3 DNA is TGCAGCGTTGCAGTCGGGAGAGGGTACGAGCAGTACTTC. This gives the protein CSVAVGRGYEQYF.

The chain combines TRBV7-9 with TRBJ2-3; TRBD1 agrees at 7 bases. There are 15 residues in the CDR3. The junction had 4 bases not matched to a gene; V was cut back by 1 base and J by 3 bases. Per germline, CDR1 SEHNR and CDR2 FQNEAQ (reference sequence). The CDR3 here is CASSLVQQGTDTQYF. The DNA of the CDR3 is TGTGCCAGCAGCTTAGTACAACAGGGGACAGATACGCAGTATTTT.

The chain links TRBV19 to TRBJ2-3; 14 bases fit TRBD2. The germline gives CDR1 LNHDA, CDR2 SQIVND (reference sequence). V dropped 5 bases and J dropped 0; count of bases not matched to a gene: 10. The CDR3 has 19 residues. CDR3 loop: CASSPRLTSGRASTDTQYF. The CDR3 DNA is TGTGCCAGTAGTCCCCGACTGACTAGCGGGAGGGCTAGCACAGATACGCAGTATTTT.

V and J are TRBV6-4 and TRBJ2-2, with D unresolved. The V end lost 0 bases, the J end lost 1 base, and 6 bases lay between the germline ends. The germline V gene has CDR1 MRHNA and CDR2 SNTAGT. The CDR3 runs to 15 residues. This chain's CDR3 is CASSDSYRNTGELFF. The CDR3 nucleotides read TGTGCCAGCAGTGACTCCTACAGGAACACCGGGGAGCTGTTTTTT.

In its sample, this clone was seen once. The chain uses TRBV10-1 and TRBJ2-7; D possibly uses TRBD1 or TRBD2 (5 bases each). The CDR3 is made up of 14 amino acids. Deletions cut 8 bases from V and 0 bases from J, with 14 bases between. Germline CDR1 reads WNHNN; CDR2 reads SYGVQD (reference sequence). The CDR3 protein is CASSRDGSSYEQYF. CDR3 sequence (DNA): TGCGCCAGCTCCCGGGACGGCAGCTCCTACGAGCAGTACTTC.

V usage is TRBV10-3 and J usage is TRBJ1-2, with 7 bases aligning to TRBD1. CDR1 and CDR2 from the germline V gene are ENHRY and SYGVKD. CDR3 length: 15 residues. The junction had 13 bases not matched to a gene; V was cut back by 6 bases and J by 6 bases. In nucleotides, the CDR3 is TGTGCCATCAGCCGGGACAGTCTTACCTGGGATGGCTACACCTTC. Translation: CAISRDSLTWDGYTF.

This chain joins TRBV15 and TRBJ1-1; weak D call: TRBD1 (5 bases). Germline V gene data show CDR1 as LNHNV and CDR2 as YYDKDF (reference sequence). Trimming shortened V by 3 bases and J by 3 bases, and 11 bases separated the two germline ends. The CDR3 runs to 14 residues. The CDR3 region is CATSRGRRDTEAFF. CDR3 DNA sequence: TGTGCCACCAGCAGGGGGCGCCGGGACACTGAAGCTTTCTTT. Based on the CDR3 plus reference TRBV15 and TRBJ1-1, the full variable domain is DAMVIQNPRYQVTQFGKPVTLSCSQTLNHNVMYWYQQKSSQAPKLLFHYYDKDFNNEADTPDNFQSRRPNTSFCFLDIRSPGLGDTAMYLCATSRGRRDTEAFFGQGTRLTVV.

The gene calls are TRBV5-1 and TRBJ2-2; D is possibly TRBD2 (5 bases). The CDR3 runs 15 residues. V was pared by 4 bases and J by 3 bases, with 13 bases between. Germline lookup yields CDR1 SGHRS and CDR2 YFSETQ. The CDR3 coding sequence is TGCGCCAGCAGCCGGAACGGGGATTACACCGGGGAGCTGTTTTTT. This gives the protein CASSRNGDYTGELFF.

The chain is built from TRBV23-1 and TRBJ1-2; tentatively, D is TRBD1 (6 bases). TRBV23-1 carries the ORF label, with uncertain function. Trimming took 5 bases from V and 6 from J, leaving 10 bases between them. This CDR3 contains 12 residues. This CDR3 reads CASSEAGDGYTF. DNA of the CDR3: TGCGCCAGCAGTGAAGCAGGGGATGGCTACACCTTC.

The chain links TRBV15 to TRBJ2-5; D tentatively fits TRBD1 or TRBD2 (6 bases each). The CDR3 contains 16 residues. Deletions cut 3 bases from V and 3 bases from J, with 17 bases between. Germline loops: CDR1 LNHNV, CDR2 YYDKDF (reference sequence). The DNA for the CDR3 is TGTGCCACCAGCAGGGGACTCAGGGGACCCGAAGAGACCCAGTACTTC. Translating gives CATSRGLRGPEETQYF.

The J gene is TRBJ2-3, the V gene TRBV7-6; D is uncertain. The CDR3 runs 18 residues. V was trimmed by 1 base and J by 1 base, leaving 18 bases between them. Germline assignment: CDR1 SGHVS and CDR2 FNYEAQ. The CDR3 spells CASSLEMRSNVRTDTQYF. The CDR3 DNA is TGTGCCAGCAGCTTAGAGATGAGGAGTAATGTTCGCACAGATACGCAGTATTTT.

This chain connects TRBV11-3 to TRBJ2-3; D possibly uses TRBD1 or TRBD2 (6 bases each). Trimming pared 5 bases from V and 6 bases from J, leaving 18 bases between. CDR3 length: 15 residues. Germline V lookup: CDR1 SGHNT, CDR2 YENEEA. For the CDR3, the DNA is TGTGCCAGCAGCGGAGGGGGTCTTACCCCGGATACGCAGTATTTT. It codes for CASSGGGLTPDTQYF. Drawing the rest from reference TRBV11-3 and TRBJ2-3, the complete variable domain is EAGVVQSPRYKIIEKKQPVAFWCNPISGHNTLYWYLQNLGQGPELLIRYENEEAVDDSQLPKDRFSAERLKGVDSTLKIQPAELGDSAVYLCASSGGGLTPDTQYFGPGTRLTVL.

The V call is TRBV29-1, the J call TRBJ1-1; no firm D call. Per the germline V gene, CDR1 is SQVTM and CDR2 is ANQGSEA. The CDR3 sequence is 13 residues long. Deletions cut 0 bases from V and 0 bases from J, with 5 bases between. This CDR3 reads CSVEENMNTEAFF. The DNA for the CDR3 is TGCAGCGTTGAAGAGAACATGAACACTGAAGCTTTCTTT. The full variable domain, in which reference TRBV29-1 and TRBJ1-1 provide the parts outside the CDR3, is SAVISQKPSRDICQRGTSLTIQCQVDSQVTMMFWYRQQPGQSLTLIATANQGSEATYESGFVIDKFPISRPNLTFSTLTVSNMSPEDSSIYLCSVEENMNTEAFFGQGTRLTVV.

This chain uses TRBV15 with TRBJ2-1; 10 bases agree with TRBD2. Germline V gives CDR1 LNHNV, CDR2 YYDKDF (reference sequence). V was clipped by 3 bases and J by 8 bases; unmatched bases: 25. This CDR3 region has 21 residues. DNA of the CDR3: TGTGCCACCAGCAGGAAGGGCCGTATAGGGAGATGGACTAGCGGTCGGTATGAGCAGTTCTTC. It codes for CATSRKGRIGRWTSGRYEQFF. The variable domain in full, with the rest retrieved from reference TRBV15 and TRBJ2-1, is DAMVIQNPRYQVTQFGKPVTLSCSQTLNHNVMYWYQQKSSQAPKLLFHYYDKDFNNEADTPDNFQSRRPNTSFCFLDIRSPGLGDTAMYLCATSRKGRIGRWTSGRYEQFFGPGTRLTVL.

V and J are TRBV9 and TRBJ2-1; D unresolved. Germline V gene sequence: CDR1 SGDLS, CDR2 YYNGEE. CDR3 length equals 12 residues. V lost 3 bases and J lost 6, with 7 bases in between. In DNA form, the CDR3 reads TGTGCCAGCAGCGGTAATCCCAATGAGCAGTTCTTC. It yields the protein CASSGNPNEQFF. The variable domain in full, completed from reference TRBV9 and TRBJ2-1, reads DSGVTQTPKHLITATGQRVTLRCSPRSGDLSVYWYQQSLDQGLQFLIQYYNGEERAKGNILERFSAQQFPDLHSELNLSSLELGDSALYFCASSGNPNEQFFGPGTRLTVL.

The chain links TRBV4-1 to TRBJ2-4; 14 positions agree with TRBD2. The junction had 5 bases not matched to a gene; V was cut back by 0 bases and J by 1 base. Germline assignment: CDR1 MGHRA and CDR2 YSYEKL. This CDR3 region has 19 residues. The CDR3 coding sequence is TGCGCCAGCAGCCAAGAGACTAGCGGGGGGGCCGGGGCCAAAAACATTCAGTACTTC. This gives the protein CASSQETSGGAGAKNIQYF.

The chain is built from TRBV30 and TRBJ2-7; no firm D call. This CDR3 spans 11 amino acids. Germline CDR1 and CDR2: GTSNPN and SVGIG (reference sequence). Trimming stripped 1 base from V and 5 bases from J, with 6 bases between. CDR3 sequence: CAWSETDEQYF. The CDR3 coding sequence is TGTGCCTGGAGTGAGACCGACGAGCAGTACTTC.

The sample holds one count of this clone. The chain links TRBV7-8 to TRBJ1-2; D remains ambiguous. This CDR3 is 14 amino acids long. The V gene lost 1 base and the J gene lost 6 bases, with 12 bases spanning the gap. The germline V gene encodes CDR1 SGHVS and CDR2 FQNEAQ. The CDR3 loop is CASSLGGGSDGYTF. CDR3 bases: TGTGCCAGCAGCTTAGGGGGTGGGAGTGATGGCTACACCTTC.

The J gene is TRBJ1-6, the V gene TRBV5-4; the D gene is possibly TRBD1 (5 bases). Germline V lookup: CDR1 SGHNT, CDR2 YYREEE (reference sequence). There are 14 residues in the CDR3. Trimming shortened V by 0 bases and J by 11 bases, and 12 bases separated the two germline ends. CDR3 nucleotides: TGTGCCAGCAGCTTGGATCGGGGCCGGACACCCCTCCACTTT. Protein product: CASSLDRGRTPLHF.

CDR3 residues: CAISQGPTGELFF. The CDR3 DNA reads as TGTGCCATAAGCCAGGGTCCCACCGGGGAGCTGTTTTTT. The chain links TRBV10-3 to TRBJ2-2; D might be TRBD1 (5 bases). The CDR3 spans 13 residues. V was shortened by 9 bases and J by 4 bases, with 12 bases between the two germline ends. Germline CDR1 reads ENHRY; CDR2 reads SYGVKD.